These 32 T cell receptor beta chains share one sample of origin, sequenced in a study of blood T cell repertoires in COVID-19 (dated by TCRdb to the early 2020s). The library was made by the immunoSEQ multiplex PCR assay. TCRdb carries this immuneACCESS record with in-frame sequences only. Its versions omit some clonotypes, under half of them owing to an unresolved V gene in the studies checked, with the rest unexplained. This sample gives 200,000 to 300,000 clones in total; 80% to 90% of them show up just once. In total, the top ten clones hold around 3.1% of the sample. Sequencing was carried out using PBMCs or T cells enriched from blood (not recorded which). The receptors were sampled from a woman between 35 and 50 years old who had been exposed to COVID-19.

V and J are TRBV3-1 (or the pseudogene TRBV3-2) and TRBJ1-4; 8 bases align to TRBD1. J lost 0 bases, V lost 4 bases, and 7 bases had no gene match. Germline loops: CDR1 LGHDT, CDR2 YNNKEL (reference sequence). The CDR3 covers 17 residues. The CDR3 is CASSPGQALATNEKLFF. CDR3 DNA: TGTGCCAGCAGCCCGGGACAGGCCCTTGCAACTAATGAAAAACTGTTTTTT.

The gene calls are TRBV10-3 and TRBJ2-1; 16 nucleotides agree with TRBD2. This CDR3 contains 19 residues. V was clipped by 4 bases and J by 4 bases; unmatched bases: 10. Germline values: CDR1 ENHRY, CDR2 SYGVKD. CDR3 bases: TGTGCCATCAGTGGACCGGGACTAGCGGGAGGGGGCGCTTACAATGAGCAGTTCTTC. It is translated as CAISGPGLAGGGAYNEQFF.

V is TRBV3-1 (or the pseudogene TRBV3-2) and J is TRBJ2-1, with 15 bases matching TRBD2. There are 19 residues in the CDR3. The germline CDR1 and CDR2 sequences are LGHDT and YNNKEL (reference sequence). With V trimmed by 5 bases and J by 10 bases, 18 bases remained unmatched. In nucleotides, the CDR3 is TGTGCCAGCAGCTCCTTGGGACTAGCGGGAGGAACAGGGGATGGCGAGCAGTTCTTC. Translating it yields CASSSLGLAGGTGDGEQFF.

The chain joins TRBV2 to TRBJ1-2, with 11 bases aligning to TRBD1. J lost 6 bases, V lost 6 bases, and 3 bases had no gene match. CDR1 is SNHLY and CDR2 is FYNNEI in the germline V gene. The CDR3 has 13 amino acids. In nucleotides, the CDR3 is TGTGCCAGCAGCCGGGACAGGGGGGATGGCTACACCTTC. It specifies CASSRDRGDGYTF.

Of note for this clone: The sample has other DNA sequences that encode this CDR3 too. The chain links TRBV9 to TRBJ1-1, with D unresolved. With 4 bases removed from V and 1 base from J, the gap between germline ends came to 11 bases. Germline V lookup: CDR1 SGDLS, CDR2 YYNGEE. The CDR3 totals 14 residues. CDR3 DNA sequence: TGTGCCAGCAGCCCGCCTACCCCGAACACTGAAGCTTTCTTT. Amino acid sequence: CASSPPTPNTEAFF.

Worth noting for this clone: At one of its ends the junction is not consistent with the germline gene, which may arise from a read error. The CDR3 DNA reads as TGTGCCAGCACCTCAAGACAGGCAGGGACTGAAGCTTTCTTT. This encodes CASTSRQAGTEAFF. V usage is TRBV5-1 and J usage is TRBJ1-1; possible D gene TRBD1, 6 bases. The length of the CDR3 is 14 residues. Germline loops: CDR1 SGHRS, CDR2 YFSETQ.

The J gene is TRBJ1-6, the V gene TRBV5-1; 9 nucleotides match TRBD1. This CDR3 is 18 amino acids long. Germline loops: CDR1 SGHRS, CDR2 YFSETQ. V gave up 3 bases and J gave up 11 bases; unmatched junction bases: 18. The CDR3 DNA reads TGCGCCAGCAGCTCGCCCAGCCGGGACAGGGATATTTTCCCACCCCTCCACTTT. This gives the protein CASSSPSRDRDIFPPLHF.

The genes are TRBV4-1 and TRBJ1-2; D is unclear. The germline V gene encodes CDR1 MGHRA and CDR2 YSYEKL. The ends were cut back, 10 bases at V and 1 base at J, with 10 bases in the middle. This CDR3 contains 12 residues. CDR3 protein: CATHDNNYGYTF. CDR3 nucleotides: TGCGCCACCCACGACAATAACTATGGCTACACCTTC.

The chain couples TRBV30 to TRBJ1-1; D gene uncertain. V lost 5 bases to trimming and J lost 9 bases, with 16 bases between them. Germline V lookup: CDR1 GTSNPN, CDR2 SVGIG (reference sequence). This CDR3 comprises 12 residues. The CDR3 region has the DNA TGTGCCTGGGCCATATTAACAGCAAAAGCTTTCTTT. Translating it yields CAWAILTAKAFF.

The J gene is TRBJ2-1, the V gene TRBV3-1 (or the pseudogene TRBV3-2); TRBD2 matches 12 bases. The CDR3 spans 16 residues. V lost 5 bases and J lost 7; bases outside the gene matches: 9. Per the germline V gene, CDR1 is LGHDT and CDR2 is YNNKEL (reference sequence). CDR3 DNA sequence: TGTGCCAGCAGCAAGGCCCTAGCGGGAGGGGGAAATGAGCAGTTCTTC. Translation gives CASSKALAGGGNEQFF.

This clone was detected once. The V call is TRBV28, the J call TRBJ1-4, with D possibly being TRBD1 (6 bases). There are 15 residues in the CDR3. Trimming removed 3 bases at V and 8 bases at J, with 16 bases between. Germline CDR1 and CDR2: MDHEN and SYDVKM. CDR3 in DNA: TGTGCCAGCAGTTTTTCGGGACAAGGGGAAGAAAAACTGTTTTTT. Amino acids: CASSFSGQGEEKLFF.

About this clone itself: An end of the junction does not agree with germline; a read error may underlie this. The chain joins TRBV5-1 to TRBJ1-1; D is unclear. Germline V lookup: CDR1 SGHRS, CDR2 YFSETQ. The length of the CDR3 is 16 residues. The DNA of the CDR3 is TGTGCCAGCAGCCCCGAGCCGACAACCTTGAACACTGAAGCTTTCTTT. This gives the protein CASSPEPTTLNTEAFF. Supplemented by reference TRBV5-1 and TRBJ1-1, the full variable domain reads KAGVTQTPRYLIKTRGQQVTLSCSPISGHRSVSWYQQTPGQGLQFLFEYFSETQRNKGNFPGRFSGRQFSNSRSEMNVSTLELGDSALYLCASSPEPTTLNTEAFFGQGTRLTVV.

The chain has TRBV7-8 and TRBJ2-1, with 7 positions matching TRBD1. From germline, CDR1 is SGHVS and CDR2 FQNEAQ. The CDR3 is 15 residues long. V was clipped by 4 bases and J by 8 bases; unmatched bases: 11. CDR3 bases: TGTGCCAGCAGCTCTCCCAGCACAGGGGCGCATGAGCAGTTCTTC. Encoded protein: CASSSPSTGAHEQFF.

The chain joins TRBV5-6 to TRBJ2-7; 7 nucleotides agree with TRBD2. Germline lookup yields CDR1 SGHDT and CDR2 YYEEEE. This CDR3 has 12 residues. V dropped 4 bases and J dropped 6; count of bases not matched to a gene: 4. The CDR3 reads CASSPGTIEQYF. The CDR3 DNA sequence: TGTGCCAGCAGCCCCGGGACTATCGAGCAGTACTTC.

The genes are TRBV10-3 and TRBJ1-1; possibly TRBD1 for D (5 bases). The CDR3 has 11 residues. Germline loops: CDR1 ENHRY, CDR2 SYGVKD. V was pared by 8 bases and J by 7 bases, with 11 bases between. The CDR3 spells CAILDQGEAFF. The DNA for the CDR3 is TGTGCCATCCTAGACCAGGGTGAAGCTTTCTTT.

J is TRBJ1-3 and V is TRBV30; TRBD1 might be the D (5 bases). The V and J ends lost 0 bases and 4 bases respectively, with 16 bases between them. Germline CDR1 is GTSNPN and CDR2 is SVGIG (reference sequence). This CDR3 is 16 amino acids long. CDR3: CAWSVEGRGAGNTIYF. CDR3 nucleotide sequence: TGTGCCTGGAGTGTAGAAGGGAGGGGAGCCGGAAACACCATATATTTT.

With regard to this clone: At the DNA level, this CDR3 is encoded by other sequences in the same sample as well. The chain joins TRBV28 to TRBJ2-7, with 8 bases lining up with TRBD1. The ends lost 2 bases at V and 6 bases at J; junction bases unmatched: 6. Germline values: CDR1 MDHEN, CDR2 SYDVKM. The CDR3 covers 14 residues. CDR3 sequence (DNA): TGTGCCAGCAGTTTACCTCAGGGGGCATCCGAGCAGTACTTC. Its protein product is CASSLPQGASEQYF.

CDR3 sequence reads: CASSPADRRYEQYF. The CDR3 nucleotides read TGTGCCAGCAGCCCTGCGGACAGGCGTTACGAGCAGTACTTC. The rearrangement links TRBV7-3 to TRBJ2-7, with TRBD1 identical over 7 bases. This CDR3 is built from 14 residues. J lost 4 bases, V lost 5 bases, and 8 bases had no gene match. Germline-derived CDR1 and CDR2 are SGHTA and FQGTGA. Supplemented by reference TRBV7-3 and TRBJ2-7, the full variable domain reads GAGVSQTPSNKVTEKGKYVELRCDPISGHTALYWYRQSLGQGPEFLIYFQGTGAADDSGLPNDRFFAVRPEGSVSTLKIQRTERGDSAVYLCASSPADRRYEQYFGPGTRLTVT.

Details on this clone: Germline and junction disagree at one end, which may indicate a read error. The chain carries TRBV5-5 and TRBJ1-1, with 8 bases identical to TRBD1. The CDR3 runs 15 residues. Per germline, CDR1 SGHKS and CDR2 YYEKEE (reference sequence). The CDR3 sequence: CASSLEGQVRLKLVF. The DNA of the CDR3 is TGTGCCAGCAGCTTGGAGGGACAGGTGCGTTTGAAGCTTGTCTTT.

The J gene is TRBJ2-7, the V gene TRBV7-2; 10 bases fit TRBD1. CDR1 is SGHTA and CDR2 is FQGNSA in the germline V gene. After removal of 5 bases from V and 0 bases from J, the junction contained 7 bases not matched to a gene. The CDR3 has 16 amino acids. The CDR3 DNA follows: TGTGCCAGCAGCCTCAGGACAGGGGGTGGCTCCTACGAGCAGTACTTC. Translating gives CASSLRTGGGSYEQYF.

V usage is TRBV28 and J usage is TRBJ2-7, with 12 bases lining up with TRBD2. CDR3 length: 15 amino acids. V lost 5 bases and J lost 0; bases outside the gene matches: 2. From germline, CDR1 is MDHEN and CDR2 SYDVKM. This CDR3 is CASSGGLAGSYEQYF. DNA for the CDR3: TGTGCCAGCAGTGGGGGACTAGCGGGCTCCTACGAGCAGTACTTC.

This chain links TRBV28 with TRBJ1-4, with TRBD1 matching over 8 bases. The germline CDR1 and CDR2 sequences are MDHEN and SYDVKM. The V and J ends lost 5 bases and 0 bases, in that order; junction bases with no gene match: 11. The CDR3 runs 18 residues. The CDR3 DNA sequence: TGTGCCAGCAGTGCATCGACAGGGGAGATGGCAACTAATGAAAAACTGTTTTTT. Protein product: CASSASTGEMATNEKLFF.

This sequence joins TRBV4-3 and TRBJ1-2; D not certain. The germline V and J ends were trimmed by 1 base and 1 base, with 7 bases remaining between them. The CDR3 totals 14 residues. CDR1 is LGHNA, CDR2 YSLEER, per germline. The CDR3 spells CASSQGQRNYGYTF. DNA for the CDR3: TGCGCCAGCAGCCAAGGCCAGCGTAACTATGGCTACACCTTC.

V and J are TRBV27 and TRBJ1-5; D is undetermined. V lost 4 bases, J lost 0 bases, and 7 bases lay in between. The CDR3 consists of 14 residues. Germline V CDR1 and CDR2: MNHEY, SMNVEV (reference sequence). CDR3 loop: CASSSTDSNQPQHF. The CDR3 coding sequence is TGTGCCAGCAGTTCTACAGATAGCAATCAGCCCCAGCATTTT.

The CDR3 DNA follows: TGTGCCAGCAGTTCCCCCCAGGGGATTCATAATGAAAAACTGTTTTTT. Encoded protein: CASSSPQGIHNEKLFF. The chain links TRBV7-6 to TRBJ1-4, with a tentative D call TRBD1 (6 bases). Germline-derived CDR1 and CDR2 are SGHVS and FNYEAQ. Trimming removed 6 bases from V and 4 bases from J, with 18 bases in between. The CDR3 sequence is 16 residues long.

This chain connects TRBV23-1 to TRBJ1-6, with TRBD1 identical over 7 bases. TRBV23-1 belongs to the ORF category, with a function that is uncertain. The J segment lost 1 base and the V segment lost 2 bases, leaving 8 bases of the junction unmatched. The CDR3 has 18 amino acids. The CDR3 nucleotides are TGCGCCAGCAGTCAAAGGGGGCATTGGGGATCCTATAATTCACCCCTCCACTTT. Its protein is CASSQRGHWGSYNSPLHF.

The gene calls are TRBV25-1 and TRBJ1-5, with 7 bases matching TRBD1. CDR1 and CDR2 from the germline V gene are MGHDK and SYGVNS. This CDR3 contains 14 residues. V shed 6 bases, J shed 6 bases, and the junction held 8 bases outside the gene matches. CDR3 protein: CASREGGWGQPQHF. The CDR3, as DNA: TGTGCCAGCAGAGAAGGGGGCTGGGGTCAGCCCCAGCATTTT.

This clone was found once. An end of the junction differs from the germline gene, which may be a read error. The chain carries TRBV5-1 and TRBJ2-1; D tentatively fits TRBD1 or TRBD2 (5 bases each). Germline V lookup: CDR1 SGHRS, CDR2 YFSETQ. This CDR3 has 17 amino acids. CDR3 amino acids: CASSLGRRGSSYNEQFF. The CDR3 DNA sequence: TGTGCCAGCAGCTTGGGACGAAGGGGAAGCTCCTACAATGAGCAGTTCTTC.

V gene TRBV27 combines with J gene TRBJ2-7; 7 bases are a match to TRBD2. The CDR3 spans 16 residues. Germline V CDR1 and CDR2: MNHEY, SMNVEV (reference sequence). V shed 5 bases, J shed 6 bases, and the junction held 16 bases outside the gene matches. In nucleotides, the CDR3 is TGTGCCAGCAGTAGTATAAACTCGGGAGGAGTCTCCGAGCAGTACTTC. It is translated as CASSSINSGGVSEQYF.

The CDR3 is CASSRSGRGDEQYV. The CDR3 DNA reads as TGTGCCAGCAGCCGAAGCGGGAGAGGTGACGAGCAGTACGTC. This chain links TRBV3-1 (or the pseudogene TRBV3-2) with TRBJ2-7; TRBD2 aligns across 8 bases. CDR3 length equals 14 residues. V lost 4 bases, J lost 5 bases, and 7 bases stayed unmatched. From germline, CDR1 is LGHDT and CDR2 YNNKEL (reference sequence).

This chain joins TRBV6-5 and TRBJ1-5; TRBD1 matches at 7 bases. With V trimmed by 8 bases and J by 3 bases, 7 bases remained unmatched. CDR3 length: 14 amino acids. Germline V gene sequence: CDR1 MNHEY, CDR2 SVGAGI. The CDR3 DNA reads TGTGCCAGCGGACAGGTTTCTGACAATCAGCCCCAGCATTTT. Residues: CASGQVSDNQPQHF.

This sequence joins TRBV2 and TRBJ1-2; 8 bases line up with TRBD1. V gave up 3 bases and J gave up 4 bases; unmatched junction bases: 4. Germline V CDR1 and CDR2: SNHLY, FYNNEI. CDR3 length equals 14 residues. CDR3 DNA sequence: TGTGCCAGCAGTGACAGGGGGCGAGGCTATGGCTACACCTTC. It encodes CASSDRGRGYGYTF.